One sample yielded the 2 T cell receptor beta chains listed below, sequenced in a study of early stage breast cancer tumors. The protocol was immunoSEQ multiplex PCR, while the TCRdb copy is restricted to in-frame clones and leaves out a portion. The repertoire has some 75,000 clones, 65% to 85% of them found once; the top ten carry more than 3%. Sequenced sample: blood. The receptor source for this set is a person in their sixties or seventies with breast cancer.

J is TRBJ1-6 and V is TRBV7-3; D is unresolved. The V gene lost 7 bases and the J gene lost 8 bases, with 15 bases spanning the gap. The CDR3 extends over 14 amino acids. CDR1 SGHTA and CDR2 FQGTGA come from the germline V gene. The DNA for the CDR3 is TGTGCCAGCAACCGGGCGGGCATGGATTCACCCCTCCACTTT. It translates to CASNRAGMDSPLHF. Drawing the rest from reference TRBV7-3 and TRBJ1-6, the complete variable domain is GAGVSQTPSNKVTEKGKYVELRCDPISGHTALYWYRQSLGQGPEFLIYFQGTGAADDSGLPNDRFFAVRPEGSVSTLKIQRTERGDSAVYLCASNRAGMDSPLHFGNGTRLTVT.

The gene calls are TRBV29-1 and TRBJ2-1, with 11 bases fitting TRBD2. The germline V gene has CDR1 SQVTM and CDR2 ANQGSEA. The CDR3 has 14 amino acids. The V and J ends lost 7 bases and 3 bases, in that order; junction bases with no gene match: 5. CDR3 in amino acids: CSGKTSGIYNEQFF. In DNA form, the CDR3 reads TGCAGCGGGAAGACTAGCGGGATCTACAATGAGCAGTTCTTC.